This TCR beta chain comes out of a study of CD8+CD57+ T cells in acquired aplastic anemia. Study-level points and caveats: Between patients and controls, CD8+ Simpson's diversity did not vary significantly.

This clonotype showed up many times. The antigen is not known. Deletions cut 2 bases from V and 2 bases from J, with 4 bases between. The length of the CDR3 is 12 residues. Germline lookup yields CDR1 WSHSY and CDR2 SAAADI. Profiling of TCR beta VDJ combinations and CDR3 sequences used genomic DNA as template. TCRdb independently ran MiXCR on the reads; one entry per CDR3 protein. The repertoire holds roughly 81,000 distinct CDR3 sequences, with under 50% as singletons. The sequenced sample was sorted CD4+, CD8+, or CD8+CD57+ T cells (not recorded which) from PBMCs. The chain has TRBV10-2 and TRBJ2-7; D uncertain. The receptor was isolated from a human donor in good health, serving as a control. The CDR3: CASSERTYEQYF. CDR3 sequence (DNA): TGCGCCAGCAGTGAGCGGACCTACGAGCAGTACTTC.